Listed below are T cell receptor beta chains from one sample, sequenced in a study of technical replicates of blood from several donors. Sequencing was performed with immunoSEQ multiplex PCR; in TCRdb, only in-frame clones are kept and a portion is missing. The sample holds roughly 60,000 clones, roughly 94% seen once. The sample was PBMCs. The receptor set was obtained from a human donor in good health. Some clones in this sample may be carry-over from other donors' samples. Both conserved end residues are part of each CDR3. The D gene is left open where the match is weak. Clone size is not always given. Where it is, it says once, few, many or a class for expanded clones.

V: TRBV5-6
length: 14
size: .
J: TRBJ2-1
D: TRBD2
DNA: TGTGCCAGCAGCTCTAGCGGGAGTATGCATGAGCAGTTCTTC
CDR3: CASSSSGSMHEQFF

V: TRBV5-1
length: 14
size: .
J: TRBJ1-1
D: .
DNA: TGCGCCAGCAGCTTGCGGGGTCAGGACACTGAAGCTTTCTTT
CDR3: CASSLRGQDTEAFF

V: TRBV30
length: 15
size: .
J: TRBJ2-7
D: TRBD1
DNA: TGTGCCTGGAGCCGAGGACAGGGGAGCTCCTACGAGCAGTACTTC
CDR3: CAWSRGQGSSYEQYF

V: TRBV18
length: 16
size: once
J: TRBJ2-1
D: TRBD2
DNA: TGTGCCAGCTCGCCCCTAGGGGCGGGGGGGTCGGGTGAGCAGTTCTTC
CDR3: CASSPLGAGGSGEQFF

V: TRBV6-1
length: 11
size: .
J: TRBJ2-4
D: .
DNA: TGTGCCAGCAGTGAATTCCAGGGGAAGTACTTC
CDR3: CASSEFQGKYF

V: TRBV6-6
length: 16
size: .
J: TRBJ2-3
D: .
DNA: TGTGCCAGCAGTTACTCCGAGTCATTCGGCACAGATACGCAGTATTTT
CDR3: CASSYSESFGTDTQYF

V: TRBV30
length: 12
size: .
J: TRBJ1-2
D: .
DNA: TGTGCCTGGAGTCGGGGGATGGGGGGCTACACCTTC
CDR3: CAWSRGMGGYTF

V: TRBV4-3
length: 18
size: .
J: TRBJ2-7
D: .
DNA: TGCGCCAGCAGCCAAGGACACGTAGGGGTCCCAATCTCCTACGAGCAGTACTTC
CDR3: CASSQGHVGVPISYEQYF

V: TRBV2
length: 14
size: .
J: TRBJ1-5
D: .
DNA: TGTGCCAGCAGGAGGCGGGGGGACAATCAGCCCCAGCATTTT
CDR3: CASRRRGDNQPQHF

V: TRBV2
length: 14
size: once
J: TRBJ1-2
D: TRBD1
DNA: TGTGCCAGCAGTTACAGGGGGGAAAAATATGGCTACACCTTC
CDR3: CASSYRGEKYGYTF

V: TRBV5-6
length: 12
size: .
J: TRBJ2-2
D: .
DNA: TGTGCCAGCAGCCCCCTAGCCGGGGAGCTGTTTTTT
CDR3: CASSPLAGELFF

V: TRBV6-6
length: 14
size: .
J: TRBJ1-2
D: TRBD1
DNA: TGTGCCAGCAGTTACCCGACAGGGAATGATGGCTACACCTTC
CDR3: CASSYPTGNDGYTF

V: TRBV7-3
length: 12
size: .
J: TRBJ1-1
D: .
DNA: TGTGCCAGCAGCTCTACTTGGAGGGAAGCTTTCTTT
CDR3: CASSSTWREAFF

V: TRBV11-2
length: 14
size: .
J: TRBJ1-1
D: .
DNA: TGTGCCAGCAGCTTATTGGCAGGGAACACTGAAGCTTTCTTT
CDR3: CASSLLAGNTEAFF

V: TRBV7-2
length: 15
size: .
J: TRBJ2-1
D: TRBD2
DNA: TGTGCCAGCAGACTTAGAGCGGGAGGGAACAATGAGCAGTTCTTC
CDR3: CASRLRAGGNNEQFF

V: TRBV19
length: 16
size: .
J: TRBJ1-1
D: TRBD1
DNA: TGTGCCAGCCAAAAAAATCCGGGACAGGGGAACACTGAAGCTTTCTTT
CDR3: CASQKNPGQGNTEAFF

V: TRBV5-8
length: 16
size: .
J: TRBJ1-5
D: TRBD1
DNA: TGTGCCAGCAGCTTGTTTGGGACAGGGGGCAATCAGCCCCAGCATTTT
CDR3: CASSLFGTGGNQPQHF

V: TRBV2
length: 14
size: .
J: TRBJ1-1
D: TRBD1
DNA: TGTGCCAGTGGACAGGGGGCGATGGGAACTGAAGCTTTCTTT
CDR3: CASGQGAMGTEAFF

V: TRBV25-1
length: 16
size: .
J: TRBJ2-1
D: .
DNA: TGTGCCAGCAGTGAATATTGGGTGGACAGCAACAATGAGCAGTTCTTC
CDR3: CASSEYWVDSNNEQFF

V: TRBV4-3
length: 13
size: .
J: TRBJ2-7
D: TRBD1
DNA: TGCGCCAGCAGCCGAGGGACAGGTCGAGAGCAGTACTTC
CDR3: CASSRGTGREQYF

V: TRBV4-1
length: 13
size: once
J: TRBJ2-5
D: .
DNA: TGCGCCAGCAGCCCCCCAGGGGCCGAGACCCAGTACTTC
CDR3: CASSPPGAETQYF

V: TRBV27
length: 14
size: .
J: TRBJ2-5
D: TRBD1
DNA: TGTGCCAGCAGTAGACAGGGAAGGCAAGAGACCCAGTACTTC
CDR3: CASSRQGRQETQYF

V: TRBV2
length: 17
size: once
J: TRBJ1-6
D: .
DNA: TGTGCCAGCAGTGAAGCCTTGGCCCGTTATATAAATTCACCCCTCCACTTT
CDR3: CASSEALARYINSPLHF

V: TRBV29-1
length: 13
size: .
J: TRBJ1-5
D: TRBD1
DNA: TGCAGCGTCGCCCAGGGGGGCAATCAGCCCCAGCATTTT
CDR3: CSVAQGGNQPQHF

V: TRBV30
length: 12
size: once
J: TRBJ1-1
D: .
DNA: TGTGCCTGGAGATTACAGAACACTGAAGCTTTCTTT
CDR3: CAWRLQNTEAFF

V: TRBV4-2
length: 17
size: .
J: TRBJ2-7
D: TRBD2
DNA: TGTGCCAGCAGCCAGCAAACCGGGACTAGAAACGCCTACGAGCAGTACTTC
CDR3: CASSQQTGTRNAYEQYF

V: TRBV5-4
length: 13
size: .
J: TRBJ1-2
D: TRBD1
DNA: TGTGCCAGCAAAGCAGGGGGAGGCTATGGCTACACCTTC
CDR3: CASKAGGGYGYTF

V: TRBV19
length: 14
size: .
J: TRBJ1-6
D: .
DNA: TGTGCCAGTAGTAGGACAGTTTATAATTCACCCCTCCACTTT
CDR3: CASSRTVYNSPLHF

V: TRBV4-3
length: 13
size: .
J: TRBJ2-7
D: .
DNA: TGCGCCAGCAGCCAAGGGCTCGTCTACGAGCAGTACTTC
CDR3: CASSQGLVYEQYF

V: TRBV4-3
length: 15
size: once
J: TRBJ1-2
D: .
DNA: TGCGCCAGCAGCCAGGAAGTCGGGGGGGTCTATGGCTACACCTTC
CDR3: CASSQEVGGVYGYTF

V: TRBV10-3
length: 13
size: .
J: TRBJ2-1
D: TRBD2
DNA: TGTGCCATCAGTGTAAGGCGGGAGAATGAGCAGTTCTTC
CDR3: CAISVRRENEQFF

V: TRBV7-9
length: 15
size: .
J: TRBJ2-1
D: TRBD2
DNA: TGTGCCAGCAGCTCTGGACTAGTCGGAAACAATGAGCAGTTCTTC
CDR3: CASSSGLVGNNEQFF

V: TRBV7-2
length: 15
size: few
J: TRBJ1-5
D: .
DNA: TGTGCCAGCAGCTCGAGCGTGGAAAGCAATCAGCCCCAGCATTTT
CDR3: CASSSSVESNQPQHF

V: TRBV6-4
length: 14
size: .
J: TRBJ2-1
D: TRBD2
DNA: TGTGCCAGCAGTGACTCGACTAGCCACAATGAGCAGTTCTTC
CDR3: CASSDSTSHNEQFF

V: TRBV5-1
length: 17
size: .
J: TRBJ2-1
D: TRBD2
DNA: TGCGCCAGCAGCTTGAGGGGTAGCGGGGCCTCCTACAATGAGCAGTTCTTC
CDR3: CASSLRGSGASYNEQFF